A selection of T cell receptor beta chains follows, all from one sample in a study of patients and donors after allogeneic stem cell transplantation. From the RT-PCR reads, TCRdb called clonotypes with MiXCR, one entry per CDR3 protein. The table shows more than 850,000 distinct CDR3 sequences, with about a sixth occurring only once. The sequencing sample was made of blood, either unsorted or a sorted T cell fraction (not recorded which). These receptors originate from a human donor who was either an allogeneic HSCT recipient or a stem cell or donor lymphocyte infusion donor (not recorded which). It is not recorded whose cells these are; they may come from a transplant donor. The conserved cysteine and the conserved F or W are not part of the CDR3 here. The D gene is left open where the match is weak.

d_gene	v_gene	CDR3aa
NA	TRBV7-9	ASSSPTNEKLF
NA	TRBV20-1	SAAGSQGLSYEQY
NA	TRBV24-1	ATSDSRPEQY
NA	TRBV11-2	ASSFGASAHNEQF
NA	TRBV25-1	ASSGLFGDYEQY
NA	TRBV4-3	ASSQVGGTEAF
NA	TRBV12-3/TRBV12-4	ASSQSGPGAALH
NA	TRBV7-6	ASSSTTESNYGYT
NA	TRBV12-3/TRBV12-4	ASTSSGGPNVQPQH
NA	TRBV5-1	ASTLTGTEAF
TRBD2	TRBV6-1	ASMRLASGSYEQY
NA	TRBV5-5	ASSLEIRGYT
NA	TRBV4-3	ASSQDSQSYSPLH
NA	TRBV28	ASSLTEGHEQY
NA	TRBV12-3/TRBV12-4	ASKPGANGAF
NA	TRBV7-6	ASSLAGPKGAF
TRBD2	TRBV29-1	SVEGLAGVSSYNEQF
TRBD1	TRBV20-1	SARNQKGATDTQY
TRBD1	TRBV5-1	ASRPGRGRWTQY
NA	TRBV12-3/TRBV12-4	ASSRSVVRNTEAF
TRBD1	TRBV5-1	ASSLSRDRTREAF
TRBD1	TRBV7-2	ASSVGTGSGGYT
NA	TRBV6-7	ASSRNRDFSYEQY
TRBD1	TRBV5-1	ASSYWGQANTGELF
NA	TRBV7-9	ASKKPGLGRDNEQF
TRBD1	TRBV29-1	SVSHRDRGKFDTQY
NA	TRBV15	ATSRDTTDTGELF
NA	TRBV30	AWTRGRRNTIY
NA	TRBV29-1	SGRKGSNEQF
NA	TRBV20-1	SARDWVGNGYT
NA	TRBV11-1	ASSFNWRDEQY
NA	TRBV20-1	SAVTGAVAEAF
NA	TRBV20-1	SAPRRAGYNEQF
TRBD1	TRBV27	ASRPGQGVAEAF
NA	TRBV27	ASRPLETANTGELF